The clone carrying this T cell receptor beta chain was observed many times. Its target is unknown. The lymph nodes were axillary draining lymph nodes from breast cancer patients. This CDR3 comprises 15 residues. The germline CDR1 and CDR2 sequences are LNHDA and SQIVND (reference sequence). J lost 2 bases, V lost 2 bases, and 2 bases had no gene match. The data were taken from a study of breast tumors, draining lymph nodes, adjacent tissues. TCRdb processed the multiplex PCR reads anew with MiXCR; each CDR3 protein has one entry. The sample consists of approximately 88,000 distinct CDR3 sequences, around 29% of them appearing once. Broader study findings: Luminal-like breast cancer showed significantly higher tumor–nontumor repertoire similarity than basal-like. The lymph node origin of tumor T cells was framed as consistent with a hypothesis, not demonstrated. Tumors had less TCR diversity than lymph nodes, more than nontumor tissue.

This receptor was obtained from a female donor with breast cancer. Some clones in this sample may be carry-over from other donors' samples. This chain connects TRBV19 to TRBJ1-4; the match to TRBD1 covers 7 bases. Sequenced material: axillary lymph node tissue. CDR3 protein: CASSIRDSTNEKLFF. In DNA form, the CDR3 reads TGTGCCAGTAGTATAAGGGACAGCACTAATGAAAAACTGTTTTTT.